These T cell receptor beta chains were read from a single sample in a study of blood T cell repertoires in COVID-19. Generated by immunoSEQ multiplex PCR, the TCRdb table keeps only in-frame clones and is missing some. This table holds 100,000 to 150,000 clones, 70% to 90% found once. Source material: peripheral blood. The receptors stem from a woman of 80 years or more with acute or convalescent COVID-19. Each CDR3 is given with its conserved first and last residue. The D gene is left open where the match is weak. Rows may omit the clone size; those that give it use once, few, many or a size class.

CASSLGGARQPQHF TGTGCCAGCAGCTTGGGGGGCGCAAGGCAGCCCCAGCATTTT TRBJ1-5 - TRBV5-6 -
CASSLVSSQPQHF TGTGCCAGCAGCTTAGTGTCGAGTCAGCCCCAGCATTTT TRBJ1-5 - TRBV7-6 -
CASSQDFAGVRNTEAFF TGTGCCAGCAGCCAAGATTTCGCAGGGGTAAGGAACACTGAAGCTTTCTTT TRBJ1-1 - TRBV4-2 -
CASSYQGLNEQFF TGTGCCAGCAGTTACCAGGGGCTGAATGAGCAGTTCTTC TRBJ2-1 - TRBV6-5 few
CASSPGTSGGAANNEQFF TGTGCCAGCAGCCCCGGGACTAGCGGGGGGGCCGCAAACAATGAGCAGTTCTTC TRBJ2-1 TRBD2 TRBV9 -
CASSQAQGYFNNYGYTF TGCGCCAGCAGCCAGGCGCAGGGGTACTTCAATAACTATGGCTACACCTTC TRBJ1-2 - TRBV4-1 -
CASSHEAASYNSPLHF TGTGCCAGCAGCCATGAGGCTGCCTCCTATAATTCACCCCTCCACTTT TRBJ1-6 - TRBV3-1/TRBV3-2 few
CASSFGSGTDTQYF TGCGCCAGCAGCTTTGGTAGCGGGACAGATACGCAGTATTTT TRBJ2-3 TRBD2 TRBV5-1 -
CASSIPGDSFSGYTF TGTGCCAGTAGTATACCAGGAGACAGTTTCAGCGGCTACACCTTC TRBJ1-2 - TRBV19 few
CASSTGGIEAFF TGTGCCAGCTCAACAGGGGGGATTGAAGCTTTCTTT TRBJ1-1 TRBD1 TRBV18 -
CASSAQTSGAPGQETQYF TGTGCCAGCAGCGCACAGACTAGCGGGGCCCCTGGGCAGGAGACCCAGTACTTC TRBJ2-5 TRBD2 TRBV5-6 once
CASSQGGGNYGYTF TGTGCCAGCAGCCAAGGGGGGGGGAACTATGGCTACACCTTC TRBJ1-2 - TRBV3-1/TRBV3-2 once
CASSLGRDNYGYTF TGTGCCAGCAGCTTGGGCAGGGATAACTATGGCTACACCTTC TRBJ1-2 - TRBV5-4 -
CASSEGDRGVGQPQHF TGTGCCAGCAGTGAAGGAGACAGGGGGGTGGGCCAGCCCCAGCATTTT TRBJ1-5 TRBD1 TRBV6-1 -
CAITLGGLAGELFF TGTGCCATCACCCTAGGAGGGTTGGCCGGGGAGCTGTTTTTT TRBJ2-2 - TRBV10-3 -
CASSKGLAGEAGELFF TGTGCCAGCAGCAAGGGACTAGCGGGAGAGGCCGGGGAGCTGTTTTTT TRBJ2-2 TRBD2 TRBV5-5 -
CASRGVSEQFF TGTGCCAGCAGAGGAGTTAGTGAGCAGTTCTTC TRBJ2-1 - TRBV28 -
CASGLGAGTSGYTF TGTGCTAGTGGTTTGGGGGCCGGGACTTCGGGCTACACCTTC TRBJ1-2 - TRBV12-5 -
CASSRGQGGTGANVLTF TGTGCCAGCAGCCGGGGACAGGGGGGCACTGGGGCCAACGTCCTGACTTTC TRBJ2-6 TRBD1 TRBV11-2 few
CSVGDSGREAFF TGCAGCGTTGGGGACAGCGGCAGGGAAGCTTTCTTT TRBJ1-1 TRBD1 TRBV29-1 -
CASSTLGGVSSYEQYF TGTGCCAGCAGCACCCTAGGGGGGGTAAGCTCCTACGAGCAGTACTTC TRBJ2-7 - TRBV7-9 -
CASSFTDREQFF TGCGCCAGCAGCTTCACGGACAGAGAGCAGTTCTTC TRBJ2-1 - TRBV5-1 -
CASRTGTTWYEQFF TGTGCCAGCAGAACCGGGACAACCTGGTATGAGCAGTTCTTC TRBJ2-1 - TRBV6-6 -
CASTPKEGSSSPLHF TGTGCCAGCACCCCAAAGGAGGGGAGTAGCTCACCCCTCCACTTT TRBJ1-6 - TRBV5-4 few
CASSLEGAENTEAFF TGTGCCAGCAGTCTTGAGGGGGCGGAGAACACTGAAGCTTTTTTT TRBJ1-1 TRBD1 TRBV28 -
CASSLTAGTDYGYTF TGTGCCAGCAGCTTAACGGCCGGGACAGACTATGGCTACACCTTC TRBJ1-2 TRBD1 TRBV7-8 -
CASSPGTSVRHEQFF TGCGCCAGCAGCCCCGGGACTAGCGTGCGTCATGAGCAGTTCTTC TRBJ2-1 TRBD2 TRBV5-1 -